One sample yielded the 16 T cell receptor beta chains listed below, sequenced in a study of blood T cells in healthy people across ages. It was with a sample-barcoded 5' primer and a J-beta primer mix that a second PCR of roughly 6 to 11 cycles was run. One entry per CDR3 protein results from TCRdb running MiXCR on the 5' RACE reads. Here the sample spans roughly 700,000 distinct CDR3 sequences, approximately 25% being singletons. This sample also appeared in a second study, on T cells of mothers and their children.

The sample comprised blood. The receptors were gathered from a boy younger than 18 in good health.

This clonotype was observed a handful of times. The rearrangement joins TRBV29-1 to TRBJ2-5; 8 positions match TRBD1. Trimming took 6 bases from V and 1 from J; bases not matched to a gene: 10. The CDR3 extends over 15 amino acids. Germline V gene data show CDR1 as SQVTM and CDR2 as ANQGSEA. CDR3 in DNA: TGCAGCGTCCAGGGCAGGGGGCCCATCCAAGAGACCCAGTACTTC. Protein product: CSVQGRGPIQETQYF. The variable domain in full, completed from reference TRBV29-1 and TRBJ2-5, reads SAVISQKPSRDICQRGTSLTIQCQVDSQVTMMFWYRQQPGQSLTLIATANQGSEATYESGFVIDKFPISRPNLTFSTLTVSNMSPEDSSIYLCSVQGRGPIQETQYFGPGTRLLVL.

V is TRBV7-4 and J is TRBJ2-4; TRBD1 is a possible D gene (6 bases). The germline V and J ends were trimmed by 6 bases and 6 bases, with 12 bases remaining between them. The CDR3 sequence is 13 residues long. Germline V gives CDR1 SGHVT, CDR2 SQSDAQ. CDR3 amino acids: CASSGDTLNIQYF. CDR3 DNA sequence: TGTGCCAGCAGTGGGGACACATTAAACATTCAGTACTTC. The whole variable domain, remainder taken from reference TRBV7-4 and TRBJ2-4, is GAGVSQSPRYKVAKRGRDVALRCDSISGHVTLYWYRQTLGQGSEVLTYSQSDAQRDKSGRPSGRFSAERPERSVSTLKIQRTEQGDSAVYLCASSGDTLNIQYFGAGTRLSVL.

This sequence joins TRBV12-5 and TRBJ2-5; the match to TRBD2 covers 8 bases. Unmatched junction bases numbered 14, after V lost 7 bases and J lost 7 bases. Germline CDR1 and CDR2: LGHNT and FRNRAP. This CDR3 region has 15 residues. CDR3 sequence reads: CASAPGLAGSVTQYF. The CDR3, as DNA: TGTGCTAGTGCCCCGGGGTTAGCGGGATCAGTGACCCAGTACTTC.

This chain links TRBV6-1 with TRBJ1-2, with a possible D match to TRBD1 (6 bases). CDR1 is MNHNS and CDR2 is SASEGT in the germline V gene. The CDR3 loop spans 11 amino acids. Between the trimmed V and J ends, which lost 7 bases and 10 bases, there was a span of 13 bases. CDR3 amino acids: CASTRQGNYTF. For the CDR3, the DNA is TGTGCCAGCACCCGGCAGGGGAACTACACCTTC.

This clonotype was counted only a few times. V gene TRBV7-9 combines with J gene TRBJ2-5; D is uncertain. V lost 5 bases and J lost 5, with 15 bases in between. The CDR3 covers 14 residues. The V gene's germline CDR1 is SEHNR and CDR2 FQNEAQ (reference sequence). The CDR3 spells CASSGHGAAETQYF. For the CDR3, the DNA is TGTGCCAGCAGCGGCCACGGCGCAGCCGAGACCCAGTACTTC.

The CDR3 coding sequence is TGTGCCAGCAGCGACGCCTCGACAGGGGGCCCCTACGAGCAGTACTTC. Its protein product is CASSDASTGGPYEQYF. This sequence joins TRBV7-9 and TRBJ2-7; 10 bases map to TRBD1. From germline, CDR1 is SEHNR and CDR2 FQNEAQ (reference sequence). J was trimmed by 2 bases and V by 5 bases; bases with no gene match: 9. The CDR3 runs 16 residues. The entire variable domain, with the rest obtained from reference TRBV7-9 and TRBJ2-7, is as follows: DTGVSQNPRHKITKRGQNVTFRCDPISEHNRLYWYRQTLGQGPEFLTYFQNEAQLEKSRLLSDRFSAERPKGSFSTLEIQRTEQGDSAMYLCASSDASTGGPYEQYFGPGTRLTVT.

This clonotype was counted between two and nine times. The genes are TRBV7-2 and TRBJ2-1, with D perhaps TRBD2 (6 bases). V lost 1 base and J lost 2, with 15 bases in between. The CDR3 spans 17 residues. Germline V CDR1 and CDR2: SGHTA, FQGNSA. CDR3 sequence (DNA): TGTGCCAGCAGCTTAGTATGGCTAGCGCTAACCTACAATGAGCAGTTCTTC. It encodes CASSLVWLALTYNEQFF.

The genes are TRBV9 and TRBJ2-7; TRBD2 might be the D (5 bases). The ends were cut back, 0 bases at V and 2 bases at J, with 15 bases in the middle. The CDR3 sequence is 16 residues long. The germline V gene encodes CDR1 SGDLS and CDR2 YYNGEE. DNA of the CDR3: TGTGCCAGCAGCGTAGGTGCGCTAGCTGATACCTACGAGCAGTACTTC. It codes for CASSVGALADTYEQYF. The full variable domain, rest sourced from reference TRBV9 and TRBJ2-7, is DSGVTQTPKHLITATGQRVTLRCSPRSGDLSVYWYQQSLDQGLQFLIQYYNGEERAKGNILERFSAQQFPDLHSELNLSSLELGDSALYFCASSVGALADTYEQYFGPGTRLTVT.

This clonotype was seen only a few times. This CDR3 reads CASSQTGHNTEAFF. The CDR3 nucleotides read TGCGCCAGCAGCCAAACGGGACATAACACTGAAGCTTTCTTT. The V gene is TRBV4-3, the J gene TRBJ1-1; D is perhaps TRBD1 (6 bases). Trimming pared 2 bases from V and 2 bases from J, leaving 9 bases between. The germline CDR1 and CDR2 sequences are LGHNA and YSLEER. The CDR3 length is 14 residues.

The chain uses TRBV20-1 and TRBJ2-3, with 10 bases that match TRBD2. CDR3 length: 15 amino acids. CDR1 is DFQATT, CDR2 SNEGSKA, per germline (reference sequence). J gave up 4 bases and V 6 bases, and 10 bases lay outside the gene matches. The CDR3 sequence: CSAQTGTSVPDTQYF. As DNA, the CDR3 is TGCAGTGCACAGACCGGGACTAGCGTACCAGATACGCAGTATTTT.

The sample holds one count of this clonotype. V gene TRBV7-3 combines with J gene TRBJ1-1, with 7 bases aligning to TRBD1. V was pared by 5 bases and J by 3 bases, with 9 bases of the junction left unmatched. The CDR3 loop spans 15 amino acids. Germline V lookup: CDR1 SGHTA, CDR2 FQGTGA. In DNA form, the CDR3 reads TGTGCCAGCAGCCCGACGGCAGGGGGGGACACTGAAGCTTTCTTT. Translation: CASSPTAGGDTEAFF.

This chain links TRBV20-1 with TRBJ1-5, with unresolved D. V shed 6 bases and J shed 3 bases, with 12 bases lying between them. The CDR3 runs to 13 residues. Germline V gene sequence: CDR1 DFQATT, CDR2 SNEGSKA (reference sequence). CDR3 in amino acids: CSARNFSNQPQHF. In DNA form, the CDR3 reads TGCAGTGCCCGCAACTTTTCCAATCAGCCCCAGCATTTT.

This rearrangement joins TRBV28 to TRBJ1-1; D uncertain. The CDR3 runs to 14 residues. The germline V and J ends were trimmed by 7 bases and 1 base, with 13 bases remaining between them. Germline loops: CDR1 MDHEN, CDR2 SYDVKM. CDR3 residues: CASIKPTGNTEAFF. CDR3 coding DNA: TGTGCCAGCATTAAGCCGACGGGGAACACTGAAGCTTTCTTT.

CDR3 coding DNA: TGTGCTAGTGGTTTGAGGGACAGTTCACTCTACAATGAGCAGTTCTTC. It codes for CASGLRDSSLYNEQFF. The chain joins TRBV12-5 to TRBJ2-5, with TRBD1 matching 7 bases. TRBJ2-1 matches the DNA end more closely, so the J call is doubtful. This CDR3 is 16 amino acids long. Germline V gene data show CDR1 as LGHNT and CDR2 as FRNRAP.

The chain employs TRBV6-2 or TRBV6-3 and TRBJ2-5; possibly TRBD1 for D (5 bases). Trimming shortened V by 3 bases and J by 7 bases, and 15 bases separated the two germline ends. The germline V gene has CDR1 MNHEY and CDR2 SVGEGT. CDR3 length: 14 residues. The CDR3 nucleotides are TGTGCCAGCAGTTATGGCTCAGGGCGCGGGACCCAGTACTTC. Residues: CASSYGSGRGTQYF.

The chain joins TRBV20-1 to TRBJ2-5, with TRBD1 identical over 8 bases. CDR3 length: 14 amino acids. From germline, CDR1 is DFQATT and CDR2 SNEGSKA (reference sequence). With 5 bases clipped from V and 5 bases from J, the junction kept 10 bases outside the gene matches. The CDR3 is CSAPKDRVGETQYF. Here the CDR3 DNA reads TGCAGTGCTCCCAAGGACAGGGTAGGGGAGACCCAGTACTTC.